What follows is one T cell receptor beta chain and its context. Its cognate antigen is unknown. The sample is drawn from a study of identical twins. Study-wide results and caveats: The study drew conclusions from cross-sectional statistical analysis, not from following the same donors.

J lost 2 bases, V lost 1 base, and 10 bases had no gene match. The CDR3 contains 17 residues. Germline V lookup: CDR1 MNHEY, CDR2 SMNVEV (reference sequence). TCRdb recomputed calls from the 5' RACE reads with MiXCR, one row per CDR3 protein. The sample lists some 500,000 distinct CDR3 sequences, approximately 15% occurring once. This same sample was also taken into another study, of yellow fever vaccine responses in identical twins. From that study: Twins' T cell vaccine responses reportedly looked partly convergent, partly personalized.

Sequencing used CD4+ T cells sorted from blood. The clonotype comes from a woman aged 18-29 years in good health. The V gene is TRBV27, the J gene TRBJ2-7, with 8 bases fitting TRBD1. Here the CDR3 reads CASSLLGGTGVPYEQYF. The CDR3 DNA reads as TGTGCCAGCAGTTTATTAGGAGGGACAGGTGTTCCCTACGAGCAGTACTTC.